The 9 T cell receptor beta chains reported below all come from one sample, sequenced in a study of response to subunit inactivated influenza vaccine. One entry per CDR3 protein, called by TCRdb with MiXCR from the RT-PCR reads. The sample has about 500,000 distinct CDR3 sequences; 15% to 20% are singletons. The sample here was CD4+ T cells sorted from PBMCs, taken 23 to 25 months after vaccination. The receptors were sampled from a man between 50 and 75 years old who received an inactivated influenza vaccine.

The genes are TRBV7-3 and TRBJ1-1; possible D gene TRBD1, 6 bases. V lost 8 bases and J 5 bases, leaving 15 bases between the germline ends. CDR1 SGHTA and CDR2 FQGTGA come from the germline V gene. The CDR3 is made up of 13 amino acids. Written as DNA, the CDR3 is TGTGCCAGCGGCCTTAAGGGGGGGACTGAAGCTTTCTTT. Translation: CASGLKGGTEAFF. The full variable domain, its missing parts supplied by reference TRBV7-3 and TRBJ1-1, is GAGVSQTPSNKVTEKGKYVELRCDPISGHTALYWYRQSLGQGPEFLIYFQGTGAADDSGLPNDRFFAVRPEGSVSTLKIQRTERGDSAVYLCASGLKGGTEAFFGQGTRLTVV.

This clonotype was detected only a few times. The V call is TRBV20-1, the J call TRBJ1-1, with 10 nucleotides matching TRBD1. Losses at the gene ends were 8 bases for V and 4 bases for J; bases not matched to a gene: 13. The CDR3 totals 15 residues. Germline V gives CDR1 DFQATT, CDR2 SNEGSKA (reference sequence). This CDR3 is CSPSGTGVRGTEAFF. The CDR3 DNA follows: TGCAGTCCATCGGGGACAGGGGTGAGGGGCACTGAAGCTTTCTTT.

This clonotype was counted many times. This rearrangement joins TRBV20-1 to TRBJ2-7; D gene ambiguous. The V gene's germline CDR1 is DFQATT and CDR2 SNEGSKA (reference sequence). This CDR3 is 13 amino acids long. Trimming removed 0 bases at V and 1 base at J, with 7 bases between. The CDR3 loop is CSARDHVSYEQYF. The CDR3 DNA reads as TGCAGTGCTAGAGATCACGTTTCCTACGAGCAGTACTTC.

This clonotype has a count of ten or more. The chain combines TRBV3-1 with TRBJ2-4; D perhaps matches TRBD2 (6 bases). CDR1 is LGHDT, CDR2 YNNKEL, per germline (reference sequence). CDR3 size: 13 residues. V dropped 6 bases and J dropped 8 bases, with 14 bases sitting between them. The CDR3 DNA follows: TGTGCCAGCAGAGCCCCGTCTAGCGACATTCAGTACTTC. Residues: CASRAPSSDIQYF.

The chain has TRBV5-1 and TRBJ2-7, with no clear D. From germline, CDR1 is SGHRS and CDR2 YFSETQ. This CDR3 is built from 13 residues. V dropped 4 bases and J dropped 5 bases, with 13 bases sitting between them. In DNA, the CDR3 is TGCGCCAGCAGCGAAGGCCTTGTCAACGAGCAGTACTTC. Its translation: CASSEGLVNEQYF.

The table lists this clonotype with many counts. J is TRBJ2-7 and V is TRBV5-6; D not resolved. Trimming took off 1 base at V and 0 bases at J, with 14 bases between the two ends. There are 16 residues in the CDR3. The germline V gene has CDR1 SGHDT and CDR2 YYEEEE. CDR3 amino acids: CASSLFFPIISYEQYF. CDR3 nucleotide sequence: TGTGCCAGCAGCTTGTTCTTTCCGATCATCTCCTACGAGCAGTACTTC.

This clonotype has only a few counts. This chain uses TRBV12-3 or TRBV12-4 with TRBJ2-3, with a weak D call TRBD2 (6 bases). CDR3 length: 13 amino acids. Trimming pared 5 bases from V and 4 bases from J, leaving 10 bases between. CDR3 sequence: CASSRGEADTQYF. The CDR3 region has the DNA TGTGCCAGCAGTCGCGGGGAAGCAGATACGCAGTATTTT.

The CDR3 here is CASSQDDMGYEQYF. The CDR3 DNA reads TGTGCCAGCAGCCAAGACGACATGGGCTACGAGCAGTACTTC. This rearrangement joins TRBV4-2 to TRBJ2-7; D is unclear. The CDR3 is 14 amino acids. Germline CDR1 reads LGHNA; CDR2 reads YNFKEQ. The V gene lost 0 bases and the J gene lost 3 bases, with 9 bases spanning the gap.

The table lists this clonotype with a few counts. V and J are TRBV7-9 and TRBJ1-2; D gene unclear. Germline values: CDR1 SEHNR, CDR2 FQNEAQ (reference sequence). The CDR3 sequence is 14 residues long. V lost 5 bases and J 7 bases, leaving 17 bases between the germline ends. The CDR3 reads CASSPGPPPFGYTF. The CDR3 coding sequence is TGTGCCAGCAGCCCCGGACCCCCCCCCTTTGGCTACACCTTC.